These 29 T cell receptor beta chains share one sample of origin, sequenced in a study of blood T cells in healthy people across ages. Primed by a sample-barcoded 5' primer and a J-beta primer mix, a second PCR proceeded for 7 to 11 cycles. TCRdb recomputed calls from the 5' RACE reads with MiXCR, one row per CDR3 protein. The sample has about 1.6 million distinct CDR3 sequences; around 35% are singletons. Sequencing was performed on blood. The receptor source for this set is a woman younger than 45 in good health.

The chain joins TRBV9 to TRBJ2-1, with D possibly called TRBD1 or TRBD2 (5 bases each). V lost 0 bases and J 10 bases, leaving 17 bases between the germline ends. The CDR3 is 15 residues long. The germline gives CDR1 SGDLS, CDR2 YYNGEE. CDR3 nucleotide sequence: TGTGCCAGCAGCGTAGGGGGCACCTACCCGGGAGAGCAGTTCTTC. It encodes CASSVGGTYPGEQFF.

For this clonotype: Germline and junction disagree at one end, which may indicate a read error. The chain links TRBV4-1 to TRBJ1-1; D possibly corresponds to TRBD1 (6 bases). This CDR3 has 16 amino acids. CDR1 is MGHRA and CDR2 is YSYEKL in the germline V gene. CDR3 in amino acids: CASSQYLRGANAEAFF. In nucleotides, the CDR3 is TGCGCCAGCAGCCAATACCTCCGGGGGGCGAACGCTGAAGCTTTCTTT.

This chain links TRBV7-9 with TRBJ1-1; D remains ambiguous. The V and J ends lost 1 base and 6 bases respectively, with 15 bases between them. CDR3 length: 15 residues. Germline values: CDR1 SEHNR, CDR2 FQNEAQ (reference sequence). The CDR3 region has the DNA TGTGCCAGCAGCTTAGTCCGGAGGGAAGGAGCTGAAGCTTTCTTT. It codes for CASSLVRREGAEAFF. The full variable domain, completed using reference TRBV7-9 and TRBJ1-1, is DTGVSQNPRHKITKRGQNVTFRCDPISEHNRLYWYRQTLGQGPEFLTYFQNEAQLEKSRLLSDRFSAERPKGSFSTLEIQRTEQGDSAMYLCASSLVRREGAEAFFGQGTRLTVV.

This chain joins TRBV20-1 and TRBJ1-1, with a weak D call TRBD1 (6 bases). The CDR3 is 12 residues long. Trimming stripped 6 bases from V and 9 bases from J, with 17 bases between. The germline V gene has CDR1 DFQATT and CDR2 SNEGSKA (reference sequence). CDR3 amino acids: CSAPLRGPKAFF. For the CDR3, the DNA is TGCAGTGCCCCCCTCCGGGGGCCGAAAGCTTTCTTT.

This clonotype was recorded many times. The gene calls are TRBV29-1 and TRBJ2-5, with D perhaps matching TRBD2 (5 bases). Germline CDR1 is SQVTM and CDR2 is ANQGSEA. Deletions cut 7 bases from V and 5 bases from J, with 14 bases between. The CDR3 has 12 amino acids. CDR3 protein: CSATMRAETQYF. The CDR3 DNA is TGCAGCGCTACTATGCGGGCGGAGACCCAGTACTTC.

This clonotype was observed many times. This chain links TRBV12-3 or TRBV12-4 with TRBJ2-3; D perhaps matches TRBD2 (6 bases). The CDR3 extends over 14 amino acids. V gave up 5 bases and J gave up 4 bases, with 13 bases separating them. The CDR3 loop is CASSPMGGADTQYF. CDR3 nucleotide sequence: TGTGCCAGCAGTCCAATGGGGGGAGCAGATACGCAGTATTTT.

This clonotype appeared a few times. This chain connects TRBV24-1 to TRBJ2-3; no definite D call. The CDR3 sequence is 13 residues long. CDR1 and CDR2 from the germline V gene are KGHDR and SFDVKD. Trimming shortened V by 3 bases and J by 7 bases, and 10 bases separated the two germline ends. Here the CDR3 DNA reads TGTGCCACCAGTGATCACCGGGCTTATACGCAGTATTTT. Protein product: CATSDHRAYTQYF.

V gene TRBV2 combines with J gene TRBJ2-2, with 7 positions matching TRBD1. V shed 7 bases and J 3 bases; nucleotides not matched to a gene: 8. Looked up from germline, CDR1 is SNHLY and CDR2 is FYNNEI. CDR3 length: 15 residues. The CDR3 DNA sequence: TGTGCCAGCACCCTGACAGGGATAGACACCGGGGAGCTGTTTTTT. Translating it yields CASTLTGIDTGELFF.

The genes are TRBV20-1 and TRBJ2-4; D remains unclear. The V end lost 6 bases, the J end lost 13 bases, and 28 bases lay between the germline ends. Germline CDR1 reads DFQATT; CDR2 reads SNEGSKA (reference sequence). The CDR3 spans 15 residues. The CDR3: CSADLGETFSYGQYF. DNA of the CDR3: TGCAGTGCCGACCTTGGCGAGACCTTCTCCTACGGGCAGTACTTC.

This clonotype was observed at least ten times. An end of the junction differs from the germline gene, which may be a read error. The J gene is TRBJ1-5, the V gene TRBV5-1; D gene ambiguous. Germline assignment: CDR1 SGHRS and CDR2 YFSETQ. This CDR3 spans 14 amino acids. CDR3 sequence: CASSLGGGNQPQHF. The CDR3, as DNA: TGTGCCAGCAGCTTAGGTGGGGGCAATCAGCCCCAGCATTTT.

The CDR3 sequence: CASSQSGLAGGAKNIQYF. The CDR3 nucleotides read TGTGCCAGCAGCCAGTCGGGACTAGCGGGAGGAGCCAAAAACATTCAGTACTTC. V gene TRBV3-1 combines with J gene TRBJ2-4; 15 bases align to TRBD2. The CDR3 consists of 18 residues. Germline CDR1 LGHDT, CDR2 YNNKEL (reference sequence). V lost 3 bases, J lost 0 bases, and 3 bases stayed unmatched.

The chain has TRBV6-5 and TRBJ2-7; the match to TRBD1 covers 7 bases. V lost 3 bases to trimming and J lost 2 bases; unmatched junction nucleotides: 4. The CDR3 sequence is 14 residues long. CDR1 and CDR2 from the germline V gene are MNHEY and SVGAGI. CDR3 DNA sequence: TGTGCCAGCAGTTATGGACAGGATGCCTACGAGCAGTACTTC. Its protein product is CASSYGQDAYEQYF.

The chain joins TRBV24-1 to TRBJ2-1; D is possibly TRBD2 (5 bases). V lost 5 bases, J lost 4 bases, and 17 bases lay in between. CDR1 KGHDR and CDR2 SFDVKD come from the germline V gene. The CDR3 is made up of 16 amino acids. The CDR3 protein is CATSVPGGVGYNEQFF. The CDR3 bases are TGTGCCACCAGTGTTCCTGGAGGCGTGGGGTACAATGAGCAGTTCTTC.

The rearrangement uses TRBV13 and TRBJ2-7; a weak D match, TRBD1 (6 bases). V lost 2 bases and J 2 bases, leaving 10 bases between the germline ends. CDR1 and CDR2 from the germline V gene are PRHDT and FYEKMQ (reference sequence). The CDR3 contains 14 residues. The DNA for the CDR3 is TGTGCCAGCAGCTTAAAGGGGGAAACCTACGAGCAGTACTTC. Residues: CASSLKGETYEQYF.

Ten or more counts support this clonotype. The chain carries TRBV7-9 and TRBJ2-2; no firm D call. Looked up from germline, CDR1 is SEHNR and CDR2 is FQNEAQ (reference sequence). V was cut by 5 bases and J by 4 bases, with 5 bases left in between. This CDR3 has 12 residues. The CDR3 sequence: CASSLSTGELFF. In DNA, the CDR3 is TGTGCCAGCAGCCTATCCACCGGGGAGCTGTTTTTT. The full variable domain, completed using reference TRBV7-9 and TRBJ2-2, is DTGVSQNPRHKITKRGQNVTFRCDPISEHNRLYWYRQTLGQGPEFLTYFQNEAQLEKSRLLSDRFSAERPKGSFSTLEIQRTEQGDSAMYLCASSLSTGELFFGEGSRLTVL.

The chain links TRBV11-2 to TRBJ2-3; TRBD1 matches at 8 bases. V was clipped by 5 bases and J by 4 bases; unmatched bases: 5. The CDR3 is 14 amino acids. Germline lookup yields CDR1 SGHAT and CDR2 FQNNGV. The CDR3 region has the DNA TGTGCCAGCAGCGGCAGGGGGCAAGCAGATACGCAGTATTTT. This codes for CASSGRGQADTQYF.

CDR3: CASRRQYTHSNYGYTF. Written as DNA, the CDR3 is TGTGCCAGCAGGAGACAGTACACACACTCTAACTATGGCTACACCTTC. The chain links TRBV7-2 to TRBJ1-2; TRBD1 is a possible D gene (5 bases). Germline CDR1 is SGHTA and CDR2 is FQGNSA. Deletions cut 6 bases from V and 0 bases from J, with 17 bases between. The CDR3 totals 16 residues. Full variable domain (outside the CDR3, taken from reference TRBV7-2 and TRBJ1-2): GAGVSQSPSNKVTEKGKDVELRCDPISGHTALYWYRQSLGQGLEFLIYFQGNSAPDKSGLPSDRFSAERTGGSVSTLTIQRTQQEDSAVYLCASRRQYTHSNYGYTFGSGTRLTVV.

The V call is TRBV13, the J call TRBJ1-2; D uncertain. This CDR3 is 17 amino acids long. Trimming shortened V by 2 bases and J by 7 bases, and 23 bases separated the two germline ends. Germline V gives CDR1 PRHDT, CDR2 FYEKMQ (reference sequence). CDR3 bases: TGTGCCAGCAGCTTATCTATCGGCAGGCCCTCGGAGGGTGGCTACACCTTC. It is translated as CASSLSIGRPSEGGYTF. The full variable domain, completed using reference TRBV13 and TRBJ1-2, is AAGVIQSPRHLIKEKRETATLKCYPIPRHDTVYWYQQGPGQDPQFLISFYEKMQSDKGSIPDRFSAQQFSDYHSELNMSSLELGDSALYFCASSLSIGRPSEGGYTFGSGTRLTVV.

CDR3 in DNA: TGTGCCAGCAGCTTATTTAGGAGTTCGGCCAACTATGGCTACACCTTC. Protein sequence: CASSLFRSSANYGYTF. This rearrangement joins TRBV13 to TRBJ1-2; D uncertain. Germline lookup yields CDR1 PRHDT and CDR2 FYEKMQ (reference sequence). The germline V and J ends were trimmed by 2 bases and 2 bases, with 15 bases remaining between them. The CDR3 is 16 residues long.

This rearrangement joins TRBV4-2 to TRBJ2-5, with D perhaps assigned TRBD1 or TRBD2 (5 bases each). V was trimmed by 1 base and J by 5 bases, leaving 20 bases between them. The germline V gene has CDR1 LGHNA and CDR2 YNFKEQ. This CDR3 has 17 amino acids. CDR3 DNA: TGTGCCAGCAGCCAAGCGGGACGGGGCCTCACGCAGGAGACCCAGTACTTC. It yields the protein CASSQAGRGLTQETQYF.

This rearrangement joins TRBV28 to TRBJ2-1; D remains ambiguous. V lost 6 bases and J lost 4, with 7 bases in between. CDR3 size: 12 residues. Germline V CDR1 and CDR2: MDHEN, SYDVKM. The CDR3 loop is CASSMTYNEQFF. CDR3 DNA sequence: TGTGCCAGCAGCATGACATACAATGAGCAGTTCTTC.

This clonotype was detected a few times. The gene calls are TRBV11-2 and TRBJ2-7; 7 bases align to TRBD2. Trimming removed 2 bases from V and 12 bases from J; junction bases left unmatched: 7. CDR3 length: 12 residues. CDR1 is SGHAT and CDR2 is FQNNGV in the germline V gene. The DNA of the CDR3 is TGTGCCAGCAGCTTAAGGGCGGGGGACGTGTACTTC. Its translation: CASSLRAGDVYF.

There are a few counts of this clonotype. The CDR3 nucleotides are TGTGCCAGCAGCTTCACCAGGGGCTCGGCTCCCTACGAGCAGTACTTC. This gives the protein CASSFTRGSAPYEQYF. The gene calls are TRBV7-8 and TRBJ2-7; tentatively, D is TRBD1 (6 bases). V lost 3 bases and J 2 bases, leaving 17 bases between the germline ends. This CDR3 has 16 residues. Germline V lookup: CDR1 SGHVS, CDR2 FQNEAQ.

This sequence joins TRBV28 and TRBJ2-3, with a possible D match to TRBD1 (7 bases). V was clipped by 6 bases and J by 6 bases, with 19 bases between them. Looked up from germline, CDR1 is MDHEN and CDR2 is SYDVKM. This CDR3 spans 15 amino acids. CDR3 coding DNA: TGTGCCAGCAGACAGGGGACGGGAGCCTTGGATACGCAGTATTTT. This encodes CASRQGTGALDTQYF. The variable domain in full, completed from reference TRBV28 and TRBJ2-3, reads DVKVTQSSRYLVKRTGEKVFLECVQDMDHENMFWYRQDPGLGLRLIYFSYDVKMKEKGDIPEGYSVSREKKERFSLILESASTNQTSMYLCASRQGTGALDTQYFGPGTRLTVL.

This clonotype was counted between two and nine times. The chain joins TRBV6-1 to TRBJ1-5; D is unresolved. Per the germline V gene, CDR1 is MNHNS and CDR2 is SASEGT. The germline V and J ends were trimmed by 1 base and 9 bases, with 7 bases remaining between them. This CDR3 is built from 12 residues. Here the CDR3 reads CASSEGPGPQHF. The CDR3 DNA sequence: TGTGCCAGCAGTGAAGGGCCTGGGCCCCAGCATTTT.

Many counts were recorded for this clonotype. The gene calls are TRBV12-3 or TRBV12-4 and TRBJ2-1; D possibly matches TRBD1 or TRBD2 (5 bases each). V gave up 6 bases and J gave up 4 bases, with 13 bases separating them. The CDR3 is 14 amino acids. The CDR3 is CASSRPGTYNEQFF. CDR3 sequence (DNA): TGTGCCAGCAGCCGACCAGGGACGTACAATGAGCAGTTCTTC.

This clonotype was recorded at least ten times. The chain employs TRBV9 and TRBJ2-4; D unresolved. This CDR3 has 12 amino acids. CDR1 SGDLS and CDR2 YYNGEE come from the germline V gene. The ends were cut back, 3 bases at V and 7 bases at J, with 8 bases in the middle. As DNA, the CDR3 is TGTGCCAGCAGCGGGGTTAGTAACATTCAGTACTTC. Its protein product is CASSGVSNIQYF.

In this sample, this clonotype turned up a few times. The chain has TRBV15 and TRBJ2-5; D is unclear. Germline CDR1 is LNHNV and CDR2 is YYDKDF (reference sequence). The germline V and J ends were trimmed by 1 base and 2 bases, with 5 bases remaining between them. The CDR3 covers 13 residues. The CDR3 protein is CATSRGWQETQYF. In DNA, the CDR3 is TGTGCCACCAGCAGAGGGTGGCAAGAGACCCAGTACTTC.

The V call is TRBV5-5, the J call TRBJ2-3, with D possibly being TRBD1 or TRBD2 (6 bases each). V lost 4 bases and J lost 3, with 18 bases in between. CDR1 and CDR2 (germline): SGHKS, YYEKEE (reference sequence). This CDR3 is built from 16 residues. The CDR3 spells CASSTGRQEGTDTQYF. The CDR3 region has the DNA TGTGCCAGCAGCACCGGGCGACAGGAGGGGACAGATACGCAGTATTTT.